This T cell receptor beta chain was sequenced for a study of a mutant IDH1 vaccine in newly diagnosed glioma. There are 16 residues in the CDR3. J was trimmed by 3 bases and V by 5 bases; bases with no gene match: 13. Germline CDR1 PRHDT, CDR2 FYEKMQ (reference sequence). Study-level points and caveats: Changes in the top peripheral T cell clonotypes seemingly had no bearing on pseudoprogression.

This table comes from immunoSEQ multiplex PCR, and its TCRdb copy is limited to in-frame clones, with some not included. Of tens of thousands of clones listed, over 65% are singletons. For this clone: Its antigen is unidentified.

Time point here: baseline, week 1 (first vaccination visit). Regarding treatment: pre-vaccination baseline after standard-of-care therapy. The genes are TRBV13 and TRBJ2-7; TRBD2 aligns across 7 bases. The receptor was isolated from a woman between 40 and 55 years old with glioma. Here the sequenced sample was PBMCs, taken from a glioma patient treated with radiotherapy, temozolomide or both. The CDR3 DNA sequence: TGTGCCAGCAGCATCCTGGGGGGGGAATCCCGCTACGAGCAGTACTTC. Amino acid sequence: CASSILGGESRYEQYF.